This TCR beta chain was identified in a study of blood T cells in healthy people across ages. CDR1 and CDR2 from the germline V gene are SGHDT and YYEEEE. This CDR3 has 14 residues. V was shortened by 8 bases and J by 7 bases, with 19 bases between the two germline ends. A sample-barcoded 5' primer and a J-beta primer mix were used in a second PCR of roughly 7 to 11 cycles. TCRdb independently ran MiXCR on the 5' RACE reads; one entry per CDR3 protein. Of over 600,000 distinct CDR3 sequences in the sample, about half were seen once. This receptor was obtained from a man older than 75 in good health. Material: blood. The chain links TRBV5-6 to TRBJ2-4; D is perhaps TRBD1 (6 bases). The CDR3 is CASRRYTGMNIQYF. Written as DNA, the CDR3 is TGTGCCAGTAGAAGATATACAGGGATGAACATTCAGTACTTC. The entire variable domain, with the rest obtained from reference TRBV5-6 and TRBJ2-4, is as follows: DAGVTQSPTHLIKTRGQQVTLRCSPKSGHDTVSWYQQALGQGPQFIFQYYEEEERQRGNFPDRFSGHQFPNYSSELNVNALLLGDSALYLCASRRYTGMNIQYFGAGTRLSVL.